A single sample is the source of the 27 T cell receptor beta chains below, sequenced in a study of cytomegalovirus exposure and HLA in healthy donors. 13 Jbeta primers and 60 Vbeta primers were used for the PCR. Repertoires were generated with immunoSEQ multiplex PCR, while TCRdb's copy carries only in-frame clones and drops some. The sample includes around 99,000 clones, roughly 80% of them seen just once. Material for sequencing was PBMCs. The receptors shown here come from a man aged 25-40 years in good health and CMV-seronegative.

The chain has TRBV11-1 and TRBJ1-2, with a weak D call TRBD1 (5 bases). Trimming pared 2 bases from V and 2 bases from J, leaving 15 bases between. The germline V gene has CDR1 SGHAT and CDR2 FQDESV (reference sequence). The CDR3 runs 16 residues. CDR3 loop: CASSLNWYRGNYGYTF. CDR3 in DNA: TGTGCCAGCAGCTTAAATTGGTATCGGGGGAACTATGGCTACACCTTC.

The chain is built from TRBV7-8 and TRBJ2-3, with D maybe TRBD2 (5 bases). V lost 1 base and J 4 bases, leaving 15 bases between the germline ends. Per the germline V gene, CDR1 is SGHVS and CDR2 is FQNEAQ. This CDR3 contains 16 residues. The CDR3 DNA reads TGTGCCAGCAGCTTAGGGCGGACTTACCTGTCAGATACGCAGTATTTT. It specifies CASSLGRTYLSDTQYF.

The rearrangement joins TRBV9 to TRBJ2-1, with unresolved D. Germline V gives CDR1 SGDLS, CDR2 YYNGEE. Trimming stripped 4 bases from V and 5 bases from J, with 4 bases between. The CDR3 consists of 11 residues. For the CDR3, the DNA is TGTGCCAGCAGCCGAGACAATGAGCAGTTCTTC. Translated: CASSRDNEQFF.

The genes are TRBV27 and TRBJ2-1; D perhaps matches TRBD1 (6 bases). The V end lost 5 bases, the J end lost 8 bases, and 13 bases lay between the germline ends. Germline V gene lookup returns CDR1 MNHEY and CDR2 SMNVEV (reference sequence). The CDR3 contains 13 residues. CDR3 loop: CASSGDKTHEQFF. CDR3 nucleotide sequence: TGTGCCAGCAGTGGGGACAAGACCCATGAGCAGTTCTTC.

The chain joins TRBV27 to TRBJ1-2; the match to TRBD1 covers 7 bases. Germline V gives CDR1 MNHEY, CDR2 SMNVEV (reference sequence). This CDR3 has 13 residues. The junction had 5 bases not matched to a gene; V was cut back by 6 bases and J by 4 bases. The CDR3, as DNA: TGTGCCAGCAGCTTACAGGGGTCCTATGGCTACACCTTC. This gives the protein CASSLQGSYGYTF.

The rearrangement uses TRBV19 and TRBJ2-2; D not certain. This CDR3 has 14 residues. V was cut by 7 bases and J by 2 bases, with 11 bases left in between. Germline V gives CDR1 LNHDA, CDR2 SQIVND (reference sequence). CDR3 sequence: CASNRGLNTGELFF. For the CDR3, the DNA is TGTGCCAGTAACCGTGGGCTCAACACCGGGGAGCTGTTTTTT.

The chain carries TRBV11-2 and TRBJ2-1; 12 bases agree with TRBD2. The CDR3 covers 16 residues. Trimming removed 6 bases from V and 6 bases from J; junction bases left unmatched: 9. Looked up from germline, CDR1 is SGHAT and CDR2 is FQNNGV. The CDR3 loop is CASSPRGTSGFNEQFF. The CDR3 bases are TGTGCCAGCAGTCCCAGGGGGACTAGCGGGTTCAATGAGCAGTTCTTC.

The chain carries TRBV11-2 and TRBJ2-7; a weak D match, TRBD2 (6 bases). There are 15 residues in the CDR3. V shed 1 base and J shed 3 bases, with 13 bases lying between them. The germline gives CDR1 SGHAT, CDR2 FQNNGV. As DNA, the CDR3 is TGTGCCAGCAGCTTAGGCACTGCCGGGGGCTACGAGCAGTACTTC. Amino acids: CASSLGTAGGYEQYF.

The J gene is TRBJ2-7, the V gene TRBV7-9; 7 bases align to TRBD1. The CDR3 has 15 residues. The V and J ends lost 5 bases and 7 bases, in that order; junction bases with no gene match: 14. Germline-derived CDR1 and CDR2 are SEHNR and FQNEAQ (reference sequence). DNA for the CDR3: TGTGCCAGCAGCCCGCCGGGACAGCCCGCCGGGGAGCAGTACTTC. As protein: CASSPPGQPAGEQYF.

The chain is built from TRBV13 and TRBJ2-7, with a tentative D call TRBD1 (5 bases). CDR1 PRHDT and CDR2 FYEKMQ come from the germline V gene (reference sequence). The CDR3 extends over 14 amino acids. The V end was cut by 1 base, the J end by 2 bases, with 9 bases between. The CDR3 region has the DNA TGTGCCAGCAGCTTAGAGGCAGGGACCTACGAGCAGTACTTC. Encoded protein: CASSLEAGTYEQYF. The variable domain in full, completed from reference TRBV13 and TRBJ2-7, reads AAGVIQSPRHLIKEKRETATLKCYPIPRHDTVYWYQQGPGQDPQFLISFYEKMQSDKGSIPDRFSAQQFSDYHSELNMSSLELGDSALYFCASSLEAGTYEQYFGPGTRLTVT.

This chain links TRBV5-1 with TRBJ1-5; D is uncertain. Germline CDR1 and CDR2: SGHRS and YFSETQ. V was shortened by 0 bases and J by 5 bases, with 12 bases between the two germline ends. The CDR3 is 15 amino acids. The CDR3 bases are TGCGCCAGCAGCTTGGGCCAGGAGGGTGATCAGCCCCAGCATTTT. This sequence encodes CASSLGQEGDQPQHF.

This clone was counted once. This chain uses TRBV19 with TRBJ1-6; D is undetermined. CDR3 size: 16 residues. Trimming pared 5 bases from V and 4 bases from J, leaving 15 bases between. Germline V gene sequence: CDR1 LNHDA, CDR2 SQIVND (reference sequence). In DNA form, the CDR3 reads TGTGCCAGTAGTCCCGTGGGGAGTAGATATAATTCACCCCTCCACTTT. This codes for CASSPVGSRYNSPLHF.

This clone was seen a few times. Written as DNA, the CDR3 is TGTGCCAGCGCGGACTTTGGGGGGAGCAATCAGCCCCAGCATTTT. Protein sequence: CASADFGGSNQPQHF. The genes are TRBV18 and TRBJ1-5; possible D gene TRBD1, 5 bases. Germline values: CDR1 KGHSH, CDR2 LQKENI. This CDR3 spans 15 amino acids. Trimming pared 8 bases from V and 1 base from J, leaving 15 bases between.

This clone was seen at least ten times. CDR3 in amino acids: CASSDSFSSPLHF. In DNA, the CDR3 is TGTGCCAGCAGTGATTCCTTTTCTTCACCCCTCCACTTT. This chain links TRBV6-4 with TRBJ1-6, with D uncertain. CDR1 is MRHNA and CDR2 is SNTAGT in the germline V gene. The CDR3 consists of 13 residues. The V end lost 3 bases, the J end lost 9 bases, and 9 bases lay between the germline ends.

In this sample, this clone turned up a few times. The chain carries TRBV2 and TRBJ1-4; tentatively, D is TRBD1 (5 bases). This CDR3 is 15 amino acids long. Per the germline V gene, CDR1 is SNHLY and CDR2 is FYNNEI. The V gene lost 7 bases and the J gene lost 8 bases, with 20 bases spanning the gap. As DNA, the CDR3 is TGTGCCAGCACTTCACTGGGGGGAGCGGGCGAAAAACTGTTTTTT. This sequence encodes CASTSLGGAGEKLFF.

The V gene is TRBV11-2, the J gene TRBJ2-1, with D possibly matching TRBD1 (6 bases). CDR1 SGHAT and CDR2 FQNNGV come from the germline V gene. The CDR3 length is 13 residues. Trimming stripped 1 base from V and 5 bases from J, with 6 bases between. The CDR3 DNA reads as TGTGCCAGCAGCTTAGGGACAGACAATGAGCAGTTCTTC. The encoded protein is CASSLGTDNEQFF.

The V call is TRBV28, the J call TRBJ2-5; 8 bases agree with TRBD2. V lost 7 bases and J lost 7; bases outside the gene matches: 11. Germline V gene sequence: CDR1 MDHEN, CDR2 SYDVKM. The CDR3 consists of 14 residues. The CDR3 here is CASIHGGVGGTQYF. CDR3 nucleotides: TGTGCCAGCATCCACGGGGGGGTGGGCGGGACCCAGTACTTC. Full variable domain (remainder filled in from reference TRBV28 and TRBJ2-5): DVKVTQSSRYLVKRTGEKVFLECVQDMDHENMFWYRQDPGLGLRLIYFSYDVKMKEKGDIPEGYSVSREKKERFSLILESASTNQTSMYLCASIHGGVGGTQYFGPGTRLLVL.

The V call is TRBV4-2, the J call TRBJ2-5; TRBD2 might be the D (5 bases). Germline V gene sequence: CDR1 LGHNA, CDR2 YNFKEQ. The CDR3 length is 15 residues. V was pared by 5 bases and J by 2 bases, with 15 bases between. This CDR3 reads CASSKTNGMQETQYF. The CDR3 region has the DNA TGTGCCAGCAGCAAAACGAACGGGATGCAAGAGACCCAGTACTTC.

In regard to this clone: Mismatch with germline at one junction end may stem from a read error. The chain combines TRBV19 with TRBJ1-1; weak D call: TRBD1 (6 bases). The CDR3 loop spans 11 amino acids. Germline V gives CDR1 LNHDA, CDR2 SQIVND (reference sequence). The CDR3 is CASRGNWVTGF. CDR3 bases: TGTGCCAGTAGGGGGAATTGGGTGACAGGATTT.

This clone was seen a single time. V and J are TRBV6-5 and TRBJ2-1; 7 bases are a match to TRBD1. This CDR3 spans 15 amino acids. The junction had 15 bases not matched to a gene; V was cut back by 4 bases and J by 12 bases. Germline CDR1 is MNHEY and CDR2 is SVGAGI. The CDR3 nucleotides are TGTGCCAGCAGTTTCAAGGGGGCGGATTCTGCTGGGCAGTTCTTC. It encodes CASSFKGADSAGQFF.

The chain employs TRBV15 and TRBJ1-5, with D perhaps TRBD1 (5 bases). The CDR3 loop spans 13 amino acids. From germline, CDR1 is LNHNV and CDR2 YYDKDF (reference sequence). Trimming shortened V by 0 bases and J by 10 bases, and 10 bases separated the two germline ends. The CDR3 reads CATSRDRASPQHF. In DNA, the CDR3 is TGTGCCACCAGCAGAGACAGGGCGTCCCCCCAGCATTTT.

This rearrangement joins TRBV28 to TRBJ2-6, with 10 bases matching TRBD2. Germline V lookup: CDR1 MDHEN, CDR2 SYDVKM. The CDR3 covers 17 residues. Germline trimming cut 3 bases from V and 4 bases from J; bases unmatched to any gene: 6. CDR3 in DNA: TGTGCCAGCAGTTTCCATAGCGGGGGGCGAGGGGCCAACGTCCTGACTTTC. Translating it yields CASSFHSGGRGANVLTF.

The chain joins TRBV21-1 to TRBJ2-5; the table gives TRBD2 as D, unverified against the DNA. TRBV21-1 is deemed a pseudogene. The length of the CDR3 is 16 residues. Here the CDR3 reads CASSKDGGTEQETQYF. The CDR3 coding sequence is TGTGCCAGCAGCAAAGATGGGGGGACGGAACAAGAGACCCAGTACTTC.

The CDR3, as DNA: TGTGCCTGGGGGGTACAGGGGGGGCCGAACACTGAAGCTTTCTTT. Protein product: CAWGVQGGPNTEAFF. The chain has TRBV30 and TRBJ1-1, with 8 bases matching TRBD1. V gave up 5 bases and J gave up 1 base; unmatched junction bases: 9. Germline CDR1 reads GTSNPN; CDR2 reads SVGIG (reference sequence). The CDR3 is made up of 15 amino acids.

Here the CDR3 reads CASTRQGWKYF. In nucleotides, the CDR3 is TGTGCCAGCACCCGACAGGGCTGGAAGTATTTT. V is TRBV28 and J is TRBJ2-3; 7 bases match TRBD1. The CDR3 extends over 11 amino acids. Germline CDR1 reads MDHEN; CDR2 reads SYDVKM. Unmatched junction bases numbered 8, after V lost 7 bases and J lost 13 bases.

This chain uses TRBV7-9 with TRBJ1-1, with D hard to call. Trimming took 4 bases from V and 5 from J, leaving 14 bases between them. CDR1 and CDR2 from the germline V gene are SEHNR and FQNEAQ (reference sequence). The CDR3 is 14 residues long. This chain's CDR3 is CASSSNSGKTEAFF. In DNA form, the CDR3 reads TGTGCCAGCAGCTCCAACTCCGGGAAGACTGAAGCTTTCTTT.

Comment on this clone: One end of the junction is discordant with germline, which a read error may explain. In DNA form, the CDR3 reads TGTGCTAGCAGCTTATGGGCTAGCGACTACAATGAGCAGTTCTTC. Translation: CASSLWASDYNEQFF. The rearrangement joins TRBV7-7 to TRBJ2-1; possibly TRBD2 for D (6 bases). Germline V lookup: CDR1 SSHAT, CDR2 FNYEAQ (reference sequence). This CDR3 spans 15 amino acids.